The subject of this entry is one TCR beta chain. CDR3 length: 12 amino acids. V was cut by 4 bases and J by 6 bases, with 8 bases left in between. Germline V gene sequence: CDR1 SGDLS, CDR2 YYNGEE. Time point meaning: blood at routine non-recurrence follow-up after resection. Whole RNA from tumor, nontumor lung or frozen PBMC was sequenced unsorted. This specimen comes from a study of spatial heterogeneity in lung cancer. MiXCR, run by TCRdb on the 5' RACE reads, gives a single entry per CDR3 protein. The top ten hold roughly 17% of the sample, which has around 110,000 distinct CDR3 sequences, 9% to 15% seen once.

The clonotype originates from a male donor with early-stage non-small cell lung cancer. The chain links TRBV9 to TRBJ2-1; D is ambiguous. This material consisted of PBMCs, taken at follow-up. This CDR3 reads CASSPNANEQFF. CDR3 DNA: TGTGCCAGCAGCCCCAACGCCAATGAGCAGTTCTTC.